The 25 T cell receptor beta chains in this list originate from one sample, sequenced in a study of CD8 T cells in ankylosing spondylitis. TCRdb re-derived calls from the 5' RACE reads in MiXCR, one entry per CDR3 protein. In the table there are fewer than 200,000 distinct CDR3 sequences, around a sixth of which are singletons. The material sequenced was blood, either unsorted or a sorted T cell fraction (not recorded which). The receptors stem from a male donor under 30 with ankylosing spondylitis or in good health (not recorded which).

This clonotype was counted ten times or more. The rearrangement uses TRBV30 and TRBJ1-2; D unclear. Trimming took off 1 base at V and 3 bases at J, with 9 bases between the two ends. This CDR3 has 13 amino acids. The germline V gene encodes CDR1 GTSNPN and CDR2 SVGIG (reference sequence). CDR3 loop: CAWSGDVYYGYTF. As DNA, the CDR3 is TGTGCCTGGAGTGGAGACGTTTACTATGGCTACACCTTC.

The chain joins TRBV20-1 to TRBJ2-1; weak D call: TRBD2 (7 bases). The CDR3 loop spans 16 amino acids. Germline-derived CDR1 and CDR2 are DFQATT and SNEGSKA (reference sequence). V shed 3 bases and J shed 6 bases, with 21 bases lying between them. CDR3 sequence (DNA): TGCAGTGCTAGGAGAGGGGGGGCCGGCGGTTCCAATGAGCAGTTCTTC. Its translation: CSARRGGAGGSNEQFF.

The chain carries TRBV29-1 and TRBJ2-1, with TRBD2 matching over 10 bases. The CDR3 length is 11 residues. The germline V gene encodes CDR1 SQVTM and CDR2 ANQGSEA. The CDR3 protein is CTAMASGSQFF. CDR3 bases: TGCACCGCGATGGCTAGCGGGAGTCAGTTCTTC.

CDR3 amino acids: CSVVKGVLGEQYF. CDR3 DNA sequence: TGCAGCGTTGTAAAGGGGGTCTTAGGCGAGCAGTACTTC. V and J are TRBV29-1 and TRBJ2-7; D may be TRBD1 (6 bases). V was shortened by 4 bases and J by 6 bases, with 16 bases between the two germline ends. The CDR3 has 13 amino acids. Germline lookup yields CDR1 SQVTM and CDR2 ANQGSEA.

This clonotype was observed many times. The rearrangement links TRBV5-1 to TRBJ2-7, with 11 bases matching TRBD1. The V gene end was trimmed by 4 bases and the J gene end by 5 bases; junction bases not matched to a gene: 5. This CDR3 has 14 amino acids. Germline CDR1 and CDR2: SGHRS and YFSETQ. Written as DNA, the CDR3 is TGCGCCAGCAGCAGGGACAGGGGGGAAGACGAGCAGTACTTC. It encodes CASSRDRGEDEQYF.

This clonotype was seen ten or more times. The rearrangement links TRBV7-9 to TRBJ2-1; 14 bases map to TRBD2. Trimming took 5 bases from V and 9 from J; bases not matched to a gene: 9. The germline V gene encodes CDR1 SEHNR and CDR2 FQNEAQ (reference sequence). The CDR3 length is 16 residues. CDR3 loop: CASSGQGLAGVSEQFF. The CDR3 DNA sequence: TGTGCCAGCAGCGGACAGGGACTAGCGGGAGTCAGTGAGCAGTTCTTC.

The CDR3 sequence is CASSQSRGDEQFF. The CDR3, as DNA: TGTGCCAGCAGCCAGTCTAGGGGGGATGAGCAGTTCTTC. The V call is TRBV7-7, the J call TRBJ2-1, with D possibly called TRBD1 or TRBD2 (6 bases each). CDR1 is SSHAT, CDR2 FNYEAQ, per germline (reference sequence). The germline V and J ends were trimmed by 5 bases and 8 bases, with 13 bases remaining between them. The CDR3 has 13 residues. The whole variable domain, remainder taken from reference TRBV7-7 and TRBJ2-1, is GAGVSQSPRYKVTKRGQDVTLRCDPISSHATLYWYQQALGQGPEFLTYFNYEAQPDKSGLPSDRFSAERPEGSISTLTIQRTEQRDSAMYRCASSQSRGDEQFFGPGTRLTVL.

This clonotype appeared a few times. The chain's CDR3 is CSARGGGGPLADTQYF. The CDR3 DNA is TGCAGTGCTAGAGGAGGAGGCGGGCCACTAGCGGATACGCAGTATTTT. The chain links TRBV20-1 to TRBJ2-3, with 7 nucleotides matching TRBD2. Germline V gives CDR1 DFQATT, CDR2 SNEGSKA (reference sequence). With 1 base clipped from V and 6 bases from J, the junction kept 13 bases outside the gene matches. The CDR3 sequence is 16 residues long.

This clonotype has at least ten counts. The chain joins TRBV27 to TRBJ2-7; TRBD1 matches at 9 bases. The CDR3 is 14 amino acids. CDR1 is MNHEY, CDR2 SMNVEV, per germline (reference sequence). J gave up 3 bases and V 6 bases, and 6 bases lay outside the gene matches. This CDR3 is CASSPGQGVYEQYV. CDR3 in DNA: TGTGCCAGCAGCCCGGGACAGGGTGTCTACGAGCAGTACGTC.

A few counts support this clonotype. The V and J genes are TRBV13 and TRBJ2-1; 10 bases map to TRBD2. The CDR3 is made up of 15 amino acids. J gave up 8 bases and V 1 base, and 5 bases lay outside the gene matches. Germline values: CDR1 PRHDT, CDR2 FYEKMQ (reference sequence). The CDR3 nucleotides read TGTGCCAGCAGCTTAGCTAGCGGGAGACTCTATGAGCAGTTCTTC. Its translation: CASSLASGRLYEQFF.

This clonotype came up many times. The rearrangement uses TRBV5-1 and TRBJ2-5; 13 bases map to TRBD2. Germline values: CDR1 SGHRS, CDR2 YFSETQ. There are 17 residues in the CDR3. The junction had 6 bases not matched to a gene; V was cut back by 4 bases and J by 0 bases. The CDR3 sequence: CASSIGLAGVYQETQYF. The CDR3 DNA sequence: TGCGCCAGCAGCATAGGACTAGCGGGAGTGTACCAAGAGACCCAGTACTTC.

This clonotype has at least ten counts. The chain is built from TRBV20-1 and TRBJ1-2, with a weak D call TRBD1 (5 bases). Trimming took 2 bases from V and 3 from J, leaving 10 bases between them. The CDR3 consists of 13 residues. Germline lookup yields CDR1 DFQATT and CDR2 SNEGSKA (reference sequence). CDR3 in amino acids: CSARSGGDYGYTF. In DNA, the CDR3 is TGCAGTGCTAGATCGGGGGGTGACTATGGCTACACCTTC.

This clonotype was recorded many times. V is TRBV7-2 and J is TRBJ2-3, with TRBD2 matching over 12 bases. With 7 bases clipped from V and 1 base from J, the junction kept 12 bases outside the gene matches. The length of the CDR3 is 18 residues. Germline values: CDR1 SGHTA, CDR2 FQGNSA. CDR3 in amino acids: CASTPRLAGGSGTDTQYF. CDR3 sequence (DNA): TGTGCCAGCACCCCCCGGCTAGCGGGAGGGTCTGGCACAGATACGCAGTATTTT.

This clonotype was observed at least ten times. The rearrangement links TRBV5-5 to TRBJ2-7; 8 positions match TRBD2. In germline, CDR1 is SGHKS, CDR2 YYEKEE (reference sequence). This CDR3 spans 14 amino acids. Trimming took 3 bases from V and 4 from J; bases not matched to a gene: 6. This CDR3 reads CASSWGLGNYEQYF. The CDR3 coding sequence is TGTGCCAGCAGCTGGGGACTAGGAAATTACGAGCAGTACTTC.

The chain links TRBV19 to TRBJ2-1, with 7 bases that match TRBD1. Trimming at V came to 2 bases and at J to 9 bases, leaving 10 bases not matched to a gene. Germline CDR1 reads LNHDA; CDR2 reads SQIVND (reference sequence). The length of the CDR3 is 15 residues. In nucleotides, the CDR3 is TGTGCCAGTAGTATACGGCACGCAGGGGGTGGTGAGCAGTTCTTC. Translation: CASSIRHAGGGEQFF.

Ten or more counts support this clonotype. The genes are TRBV29-1 and TRBJ2-1; 9 bases are a match to TRBD2. The V gene end was trimmed by 4 bases and the J gene end by 4 bases; junction bases not matched to a gene: 5. The CDR3 covers 14 residues. The germline V gene has CDR1 SQVTM and CDR2 ANQGSEA. The CDR3 region is CSVAGLALYNEQFF. CDR3 nucleotides: TGCAGCGTTGCCGGACTAGCGTTATACAATGAGCAGTTCTTC.

This clonotype occurred many times. This CDR3 is CASSLGTGAFGNTIYF. The DNA of the CDR3 is TGTGCCAGCAGCTTAGGGACAGGGGCATTCGGAAACACCATATATTTT. V usage is TRBV7-8 and J usage is TRBJ1-3, with 9 bases lining up with TRBD1. CDR3 size: 16 residues. Looked up from germline, CDR1 is SGHVS and CDR2 is FQNEAQ. After removal of 1 base from V and 4 bases from J, the junction contained 5 bases not matched to a gene.

This clonotype was seen many times. The chain is built from TRBV18 and TRBJ2-1; the match to TRBD2 covers 7 bases. V lost 8 bases to trimming and J lost 4 bases; unmatched junction nucleotides: 8. The CDR3 sequence is 14 residues long. Germline V CDR1 and CDR2: KGHSH, LQKENI. CDR3 in amino acids: CASRAGAGYNEQFF. The CDR3 region has the DNA TGTGCCAGCCGCGCGGGAGCAGGGTACAATGAGCAGTTCTTC.

This clonotype was seen repeatedly, ten times or more. CDR3 coding DNA: TGTGCCAGCAGTCCTGGTCGGGAGCGGGGAGATACGCAGTATTTT. It specifies CASSPGRERGDTQYF. V gene TRBV28 combines with J gene TRBJ2-3; 7 bases agree with TRBD2. V shed 5 bases, J shed 5 bases, and the junction held 10 bases outside the gene matches. The CDR3 runs to 15 residues. Germline V CDR1 and CDR2: MDHEN, SYDVKM.

This clonotype was seen at least ten times. The rearrangement uses TRBV5-5 and TRBJ2-2; D is uncertain. The CDR3 totals 16 residues. Trimming left V 0 bases short and J 7 bases short, with 16 bases between. Looked up from germline, CDR1 is SGHKS and CDR2 is YYEKEE (reference sequence). The CDR3 sequence is CASSLAISPSDGELFF. The CDR3 DNA sequence: TGTGCCAGCAGCTTGGCCATAAGTCCATCCGACGGGGAGCTGTTTTTT.

Many counts were recorded for this clonotype. The chain recombines TRBV15 with TRBJ1-1; tentatively, D is TRBD1 (5 bases). The germline CDR1 and CDR2 sequences are LNHNV and YYDKDF (reference sequence). The CDR3 extends over 16 amino acids. Trimming removed 1 base from V and 0 bases from J, with 12 bases in between. DNA of the CDR3: TGTGCCACCAGCAGAGCCCCGGGACCGCTGAACACTGAAGCTTTCTTT. Translated: CATSRAPGPLNTEAFF. Full variable domain (rest looked up from reference TRBV15 and TRBJ1-1): DAMVIQNPRYQVTQFGKPVTLSCSQTLNHNVMYWYQQKSSQAPKLLFHYYDKDFNNEADTPDNFQSRRPNTSFCFLDIRSPGLGDTAMYLCATSRAPGPLNTEAFFGQGTRLTVV.

Many counts were recorded for this clonotype. V usage is TRBV12-3 or TRBV12-4 and J usage is TRBJ1-1; D call uncertain. This CDR3 is built from 14 residues. The germline V and J ends were trimmed by 8 bases and 0 bases, with 13 bases remaining between them. The DNA for the CDR3 is TGTGCCAGCTCACGAGCTGCCATGAACACTGAAGCTTTCTTT. Translation gives CASSRAAMNTEAFF.

There are many counts of this clonotype. The gene calls are TRBV11-2 and TRBJ2-3, with D hard to call. V was pared by 5 bases and J by 4 bases, with 16 bases between. Germline V gene lookup returns CDR1 SGHAT and CDR2 FQNNGV. CDR3 length equals 15 residues. CDR3 bases: TGTGCCAGCAGCCCGCCGGCCAATCATGCAGATACGCAGTATTTT. Translation gives CASSPPANHADTQYF.

In its sample, this clonotype was seen many times. The chain combines TRBV5-1 with TRBJ1-5; 10 bases fit TRBD1. The length of the CDR3 is 15 residues. Germline loops: CDR1 SGHRS, CDR2 YFSETQ. V lost 2 bases and J lost 5; bases outside the gene matches: 4. CDR3 nucleotide sequence: TGCGCCAGCAGCTTTGGACAGGGGGAGGATCAGCCCCAGCATTTT. Translation gives CASSFGQGEDQPQHF.

This clonotype was observed at least ten times. The chain is built from TRBV28 and TRBJ2-5, with TRBD2 as a possible D gene (6 bases). Trimming shortened V by 2 bases and J by 3 bases, and 13 bases separated the two germline ends. In germline, CDR1 is MDHEN, CDR2 SYDVKM. There are 15 residues in the CDR3. Written as DNA, the CDR3 is TGTGCCAGCAGTTTACGCTTAGCGGAGGAAGAGACCCAGTACTTC. It encodes CASSLRLAEEETQYF.